This record covers a single T cell receptor beta chain. The sample holds a few counts of this clone. Its antigen is unknown. Within one base of it there is no much larger clone, and no base qualities were kept. From its cysteine to its phenylalanine, the CDR3 spans 11 amino acids. The retained sequence is limited to the CDR3, 33 bases, with the frame set at the first base. Trimming removed 3 bases from V and 3 bases from J, leaving 3 bases between the germline ends. Per the germline V gene, SQVTM is the CDR1 and ANQGSEA is the CDR2. Collaborating institutions collected whole blood in K2EDTA tubes following their own protocols. Collaborator samples were shipped for TCRbeta analysis as frozen whole blood, isolated PBMCs, or DNA extracted from either sample type. The sample belongs to a study of blood T cell repertoires in COVID-19 (TCRdb year 2020). A note on the overall study: The collaborator samples originated in the United States, Italy and Spain and spanned the acute and convalescent phases of COVID-19. The prospective study material was composed of cDNA or gDNA derived from T cells, B-cell-depleted T cells, or PBMCs. The dataset comprised deeply sampled blood TCRbeta repertoires from subjects exposed to, actively infected with, or recovered from COVID-19. The repertoires were made available in a free public database intended to serve as a resource for research on the immune response to SARS-CoV-2. Samples came from the ongoing ImmuneRACE study (first 160 participants) plus 1,254 subjects from 6 global collaborators. The sample metadata nearly always contained a de-identified subject ID, COVID-19 status, age in years and sex. HLA class I and class II types, where available, came from metadata supplied by the sample provider rather than from assay-based typing.

Points the paper makes about the study in general: How much clinical and demographic metadata was included differed by source and by participant, and the metadata was provided uncurated.

TCRbeta CDR3 regions were amplified from genomic DNA by means of the immunoSEQ Assay, a bias-controlled multiplex PCR. In the authors' own workflow: The number of nucleated cells in each sample was estimated by amplification of reference gene primers within the assay. Sequence reads were collapsed and filtered to measure the absolute abundance of every unique TCRbeta CDR3 rearrangement. For each sample, productive Simpson clonality was calculated as the square root of Simpson's diversity index over productive rearrangements. This is the immuneACCESS table as TCRdb keeps it, with only in-frame sequences that have V and J called. A part of the clones is gone; compared with another copy, unresolved V genes explain less than half, and the rest is unexplained. The D gene and trimming were derived from the DNA, and the V and J assignments and clone size from that table. The sample includes over 250,000 clones, with over 75% observed a single time. Together, the top ten hold 13% of the sample.

Sequences were obtained from peripheral blood. The receptor comes from a human donor in a cohort sampled during active COVID-19. Recombination connected TRBV29-1 to TRBJ2-1, with the D gene not confidently named. The CDR3 loop reads CSVDSYNEQFF. The sequence in DNA is TGCAGCGTTGACAGCTACAATGAGCAGTTCTTC.